A single sample is the source of the 23 T cell receptor delta chains below, sequenced in a study of DNA immune sequencing with unique molecular identifiers (dated by TCRdb to 2019 to 2021). The library was generated by multiplex PCR. TCRdb lists the instrument as Illumina MiniSeq. Genomic DNA was amplified with a 32-plex assay using primers for all 8 TRDV and 4 TRDJ genes covering the CDR3. During 3 cycles of barcoding PCR, a 12-nucleotide UMI was attached, and a second PCR using Illumina adapter primers followed. After TCRdb called clones again from the public reads with CATT, rows with identical DNA were merged. This sample gives roughly 2,200 delta-chain clones in total; more than 9.5% of them show up just once. Together, the top ten hold roughly 56% of the sample. The specimen was gamma-delta T cells enriched from blood buffy coat, or unenriched PBMCs (not recorded which). The receptors come from a human donor in good health.

This clone came up a few times. This likely traces to a read error, being one base from a far larger clone. The sample has other DNA sequences that encode this CDR3 too. This sequence joins TRDV2 and TRDJ1; 11 nucleotides match TRDD3. There are 17 residues in the CDR3. With 0 bases clipped from V and 2 bases from J, the junction kept 7 bases outside the gene matches. Germline-derived CDR1 and CDR2 are GEAIGNYY and EKD. CDR3 residues: CACDTVGGYAGTDKLIF. The CDR3 DNA sequence: TGTGCCTGTGACACCGTTGGGGGATACGCCGGGACCGATAAACTCATCTTT.

Remarks on this clone: The TCRdb protein comes from a much larger clone and disagrees with this DNA's translation at residue 6, likely due to a read error; the protein given here is derived from the DNA. No V gene was called, though TRDJ1 was called as the J gene; TRDD3 is the table's D call, not checked against the DNA. The CDR3 loop spans 18 amino acids. DNA for the CDR3: TGTGCCTGTGACACGGAGCTGGGGGATACGCGGTACACCGATAAACTCATCTTT. It translates to CACDTELGDTRYTDKLIF.

The V gene went uncalled, while the J gene is TRDJ1; TRDD3, as called in the table, went unchecked against the DNA. The CDR3 covers 18 residues. The CDR3 is CALGEPTEGYSYTDKLIF. The CDR3 coding sequence is TGTGCTCTTGGGGAACCGACGGAGGGCTATTCGTACACCGATAAACTCATCTTT.

Of note for this clone: This sequence is one base from a far larger clone and is likely a read error. The sample carries other DNA sequences with the same CDR3. The gene calls are TRDV2 and TRDJ1; 11 nucleotides line up with TRDD3. Germline CDR1 reads GEAIGNYY; CDR2 reads EKD. The CDR3 totals 19 residues. CDR3 region: CACDTVSNWGISDTDKLIF. In DNA form, the CDR3 reads TGTGCCTGCGACACCGTATCGAACTGGGGGATATCAGACACCGATAAACTCATCTTT.

This clone was counted only a few times. This DNA's translation differs at residue 7 from TCRdb's protein, which comes from a much larger clone; a read error is likely, and the protein shown is translated from the DNA. The V and J genes are TRDV2 and TRDJ1, with 13 positions matching TRDD3. Per the germline V gene, CDR1 is GEAIGNYY and CDR2 is EKD. This CDR3 has 20 residues. V trimming: 0 bases; J trimming: 0 bases; junction bases outside the gene matches: 12. This CDR3 reads CACDTVDTGGYGGYTDKLIF. The CDR3 nucleotides are TGTGCCTGTGACACCGTCGATACTGGGGGATACGGAGGGTACACCGATAAACTCATCTTT.

To note about this clone: The mismatch at residue 14 between this DNA's translation and the TCRdb protein of a much larger clone likely reflects a read error; the protein shown is translated from the DNA. This CDR3 reads CACDKLGDTQADKPIF. Here the CDR3 DNA reads TGTGCCTGTGACAAGCTGGGGGATACGCAGGCCGATAAACCCATCTTT. The genes are TRDV2 and TRDJ1, with 12 bases lining up with TRDD3. The CDR3 consists of 16 residues. Germline CDR1 reads GEAIGNYY; CDR2 reads EKD.

Regarding this clone: A far larger clone is only one base removed, so a read error is likely. Other nucleotide sequences from this sample produce the same CDR3. The genes are TRDV2 and TRDJ1; 11 bases align to TRDD3. The germline V gene encodes CDR1 GEAIGNYY and CDR2 EKD. The CDR3 is made up of 17 amino acids. V dropped 1 base and J dropped 2; count of bases not matched to a gene: 8. The CDR3 reads CACDTVGGYAGTDKLIF. CDR3 nucleotides: TGTGCCTGTGACACTGTTGGGGGATACGCTGGGACCGATAAACTCATCTTT.

This clone was seen many times. The chain is built from TRDV2 and TRDJ1; a weak D match, TRDD3 (6 bases). V lost 0 bases and J 0 bases, leaving 22 bases between the germline ends. Germline V CDR1 and CDR2: GEAIGNYY, EKD. The CDR3 totals 19 residues. In DNA form, the CDR3 reads TGTGCCTGTGACACCGTAATCGGGGGACAGTTAAAGGACACCGATAAACTCATCTTT. It yields the protein CACDTVIGGQLKDTDKLIF.

A remark on this clone: The protein given by TCRdb reflects a much larger clone and differs at residue 10 from this DNA's translation, likely from a read error; the protein shown is the DNA's translation. At the DNA level, this CDR3 is encoded by other sequences in the same sample as well. The V and J genes are TRDV2 and TRDJ3; TRDD3 is a possible D gene (5 bases). This CDR3 is built from 20 residues. Trimming removed 0 bases from V and 0 bases from J, with 17 bases in between. Germline CDR1 and CDR2: GEAIGNYY and EKD. DNA for the CDR3: TGTGCCTGTGACACCTTGGGGACCACGAGCGGCTCCTGGGACACCCGACAGATGTTTTTC. Translating gives CACDTLGTTSGSWDTRQMFF.

This chain links TRDV1 with TRDJ1; tentatively, D is TRDD2 (6 bases). Assignment of the J gene here rests on matching the DNA to germline, because TCRdb gives none. Per the germline V gene, CDR1 is TSWWSYY and CDR2 is QGS. This CDR3 is 21 amino acids long. V was shortened by 5 bases and J by 4 bases, with 35 bases between the two germline ends. The CDR3 loop is CALGNGTLPSGTGRRSDKLIF. The CDR3 DNA sequence: TGTGCTCTTGGGAACGGTACCCTTCCCTCGGGTACTGGCAGAAGAAGCGATAAACTCATCTTT.

Regarding this clone: For this DNA, TCRdb reports the protein of a much larger clone, which diverges at residue 9, most likely from a read error; the protein presented here is translated directly from the DNA. The rearrangement uses TRDV2 and TRDJ1; the D is unclear. The J gene, not given by TCRdb, was assigned here from a germline match of the nucleotide sequence. Trimming cost V 0 bases and J 0 bases, with 22 bases left between them. Germline CDR1 and CDR2: GEAIGNYY and EKD. This CDR3 has 19 residues. The CDR3 DNA sequence: TGTGCCTGTGACACCATATCCTCTGTGGGACTTTCGTACACCGATAAACTCATCTTT. Translated, it gives CACDTISSVGLSYTDKLIF.

A word on this clone: A far larger clone is one base from this, pointing to a likely read error. This sample also contains other DNA sequences that code for the same CDR3. The chain uses TRDV1 and TRDJ1; 8 bases align to TRDD2. The J gene, absent from TCRdb, was called here by matching the DNA to germline. The CDR3 consists of 25 residues. CDR1 is TSWWSYY, CDR2 QGS, per germline. Unmatched junction bases numbered 32, after V lost 2 bases and J lost 0 bases. As DNA, the CDR3 is TGTGCTCTTGGGGAAGCGGGACTTCCTACGATCAGGTCTGGTACGATTAAGGGGTACACCGATAAACTCATCTTT. This sequence encodes CALGEAGLPTIRSGTIKGYTDKLIF.

In this sample, this clone turned up a few times. It is likely a read error: a sequence one base away is far more abundant. Other DNA sequences in the sample encode the same CDR3. As DNA, the CDR3 is TGTGCCTGTGACGCTATTAGTACTGGGGGATTCCTAACCGATAAACTCATCTTT. Translated: CACDAISTGGFLTDKLIF. The chain carries TRDV2 and TRDJ1; TRDD3 matches at 10 bases. J was trimmed by 2 bases and V by 3 bases; bases with no gene match: 14. The CDR3 runs to 18 residues. Germline V gene lookup returns CDR1 GEAIGNYY and CDR2 EKD.

Details on this clone: The protein TCRdb lists belongs to a much larger clone and differs from this DNA's translation at residue 4, which points to a read error; the protein shown is made from the DNA. The J gene is TRDJ1, the V gene TRDV2; TRDD3 matches 11 bases. CDR3 length equals 17 residues. Germline CDR1 reads GEAIGNYY; CDR2 reads EKD. The CDR3 reads CACNTVGGYASTDKLIF. In DNA, the CDR3 is TGTGCCTGTAACACCGTTGGGGGATACGCCTCCACCGATAAACTCATCTTT.

About this clone: At one end the junction does not follow the germline gene, possibly because of a read error. The rearrangement joins TRDV1 to TRDJ1, with D perhaps assigned TRDD2 or TRDD3 (7 bases each). Here the J gene came from matching the DNA to germline, since TCRdb omits it. The CDR3 consists of 22 residues. Per the germline V gene, CDR1 is TSWWSYY and CDR2 is QGS. CDR3: CALGGHSYLLGWGTDHTEKLIF. The CDR3 nucleotides are TGTGCTCTTGGGGGACATTCCTACCTTCTCGGGTGGGGGACCGACCACACCGAAAAACTCATCTTT.

This clone occurred a few times. A read error likely explains why the TCRdb protein, taken from a much larger clone, differs from this DNA's translation at residue 5; the protein shown is translated from the DNA. J is TRDJ3 and V is TRDV2; 13 nucleotides match TRDD3. Germline trimming cut 2 bases from V and 0 bases from J; bases unmatched to any gene: 6. The V gene's germline CDR1 is GEAIGNYY and CDR2 EKD. The CDR3 has 20 residues. Here the CDR3 DNA reads TGTGCCTGTGACATAGTACTGGGGGATACGCGCTCCTGGGACACCCGACAGATGTTTTTC. Its protein is CACDIVLGDTRSWDTRQMFF.

This clone was observed a few times. The amino acid sequence in TCRdb belongs to a much larger clone and departs from this DNA's translation at residue 6, likely a sequencing read error; the sequence shown is translated from the DNA. V gene TRDV2 combines with J gene TRDJ3; possible D gene TRDD3, 5 bases. The length of the CDR3 is 19 residues. Trimming removed 1 base from V and 0 bases from J, with 15 bases in between. Germline V gene data show CDR1 as GEAIGNYY and CDR2 as EKD. CDR3 sequence (DNA): TGTGCCTGTGACACGGTGGGGCTACGGAGCTCCTGGGACACCCGACAGATGTTTTTC. Translation: CACDTVGLRSSWDTRQMFF.

A few counts support this clone. TCRdb assigns this DNA the protein of a much larger clone, which departs from its translation at residue 12; this likely reflects a read error, and the protein shown comes from translating the DNA. The chain has TRDV2 and TRDJ1, with TRDD3 matching over 11 bases. CDR1 GEAIGNYY and CDR2 EKD come from the germline V gene. The CDR3 is made up of 15 amino acids. CDR3 in DNA: TGTGCCTGTGACCTACTGGGGGATAGGGGCGATATACTCATCTTT. It translates to CACDLLGDRGDILIF.

A remark on this clone: A far larger clone is one nucleotide away, so this likely arose from a read error. This specimen includes other DNA sequences encoding the same CDR3. The chain couples TRDV2 to TRDJ1; the match to TRDD3 covers 7 bases. The germline V gene encodes CDR1 GEAIGNYY and CDR2 EKD. The J segment lost 0 bases and the V segment lost 4 bases, leaving 7 bases of the junction unmatched. The CDR3 is made up of 15 amino acids. This CDR3 is CACDLLGTDTDKLIF. Written as DNA, the CDR3 is TGTGCCTGTGATCTACTGGGGACAGACACCGATAAACTCATCTTT.

This clone was counted at least ten times. The chain carries TRAV29/DV5 and TRDJ1; 9 positions match TRDD3. Since TCRdb gives no J gene, matching the DNA to germline was used here to assign it. The germline CDR1 and CDR2 sequences are NSMFDY and ISSIKDK. The CDR3 length is 20 residues. V shed 0 bases and J 3 bases; nucleotides not matched to a gene: 21. The CDR3 is CAASERPGRTGGGSSDKLIF. The CDR3 bases are TGTGCAGCAAGCGAACGGCCTGGACGTACTGGGGGAGGTAGCTCCGATAAACTCATCTTT.

This clone was seen more than once but under ten times. The TCRdb protein comes from a much larger clone and disagrees with this DNA's translation at residue 8, likely due to a read error; the protein given here is derived from the DNA. This chain connects TRDV2 to TRDJ1, with 7 bases matching TRDD3. Germline CDR1 GEAIGNYY, CDR2 EKD. The CDR3 spans 15 residues. The J segment lost 4 bases and the V segment lost 5 bases, leaving 12 bases of the junction unmatched. The DNA for the CDR3 is TGTGCCTGTGCCCAACTGGGGCATAGGGACGATAAACTCATCTTT. This gives the protein CACAQLGHRDDKLIF.

By its share, this clone is medium-sized. The chain couples TRDV2 to TRDJ1, with 12 bases aligning to TRDD3. The ends lost 1 base at V and 3 bases at J; junction bases unmatched: 2. CDR1 GEAIGNYY and CDR2 EKD come from the germline V gene. This CDR3 is 15 amino acids long. CDR3 DNA sequence: TGTGCCTGTGACACACTGGGGGATACCTCCGATAAACTCATCTTT. This sequence encodes CACDTLGDTSDKLIF.

In regard to this clone: The protein TCRdb lists belongs to a much larger clone and differs from this DNA's translation at residue 12, which points to a read error; the protein shown is made from the DNA. J is TRDJ1 and V is TRDV2; 7 bases are shared with TRDD3. Germline CDR1 and CDR2: GEAIGNYY and EKD. The CDR3 is 15 amino acids. In nucleotides, the CDR3 is TGTGCCTGTGACCTACTGGGGACAGACACCGATATACTCATCTTT. Protein sequence: CACDLLGTDTDILIF.